This T cell receptor beta chain was captured in a study of T cell responses to AZD1222 COVID-19 vaccine. Profiling relied on immunoSEQ multiplex PCR, and the TCRdb table lists in-frame clones only, not all of them. The repertoire holds about 82,000 clones, with over 80% as singletons. General study points: Spike-specific TCR repertoires showed rising breadth and depth after two AZD1222 doses. Unmutated variant regions reportedly attract nearly half of all spike-specific TCRs. Spike-wide vaccine-associated CD4 TCRs dominated at 160-218 and 743-854. Just six AZD1222 recipients tested seropositive at baseline.

This CDR3 is 17 amino acids long. The junction had 12 bases not matched to a gene; V was cut back by 3 bases and J by 4 bases. Germline V CDR1 and CDR2: MGHRA, YSYEKL. As to this clone: The antigen is undetermined.

This specimen consisted of peripheral blood, obtained on day 0 of AZD1222 vaccination. The chain couples TRBV4-1 to TRBJ1-5, with TRBD1 matching over 7 bases. The receptor was isolated from an adult in good health. CDR3 residues: CASSHRAQGQSNQPQHF. The CDR3, as DNA: TGCGCCAGCAGCCATCGTGCTCAGGGACAGTCAAATCAGCCCCAGCATTTT.